What follows are 11 T cell receptor beta chains derived from one specimen sequenced in a study of sequential checkpoint blockade in melanoma. Treatment indicated: randomized to nivolumab then ipilimumab (arm A) or the reverse (arm B). TCRdb's copy holds only in-frame clones and misses some; the assay was immunoSEQ multiplex PCR. The repertoire holds over 15,000 clones, about 75% seen once, with 10% to 15% in the top ten. This specimen consisted of CD8+ T cells sorted from blood (inferred from file names), obtained from a patient given nivolumab and ipilimumab in sequence. The source of these receptors is a human donor with melanoma.

Comments on this clone: Other DNA sequences in the sample encode the same CDR3. The chain links TRBV7-6 to TRBJ2-2, with a tentative D call TRBD2 (6 bases). The germline V and J ends were trimmed by 1 base and 5 bases, with 17 bases remaining between them. This CDR3 is built from 17 residues. Looked up from germline, CDR1 is SGHVS and CDR2 is FNYEAQ. The CDR3 reads CASSLVRPGVNTGELFF. The CDR3 coding sequence is TGTGCCAGCAGCTTAGTGCGTCCGGGGGTTAATACCGGGGAGCTGTTTTTT.

V is TRBV11-3 and J is TRBJ1-3; 12 positions agree with TRBD1. CDR1 and CDR2 from the germline V gene are SGHNT and YENEEA. The junction had 2 bases not matched to a gene; V was cut back by 1 base and J by 4 bases. The CDR3 contains 16 residues. The CDR3 DNA follows: TGTGCCAGCAGCTTAGCGGGACAGGGGGCGGGAAACACCATATATTTT. Its protein product is CASSLAGQGAGNTIYF.

By share, this clone ranks as medium-sized. This chain connects TRBV5-6 to TRBJ1-2; D gene ambiguous. The CDR3 spans 14 residues. The V end lost 4 bases, the J end lost 8 bases, and 18 bases lay between the germline ends. Germline V gene data show CDR1 as SGHDT and CDR2 as YYEEEE. This CDR3 reads CASSPRGGPGGYTF. CDR3 DNA sequence: TGTGCCAGCAGCCCTCGTGGAGGGCCGGGGGGCTACACCTTC.

This clone is medium-sized. The chain carries TRBV6-5 and TRBJ2-7; D is uncertain. Germline V gene lookup returns CDR1 MNHEY and CDR2 SVGAGI. The germline V and J ends were trimmed by 2 bases and 3 bases, with 11 bases remaining between them. This CDR3 has 14 residues. The CDR3, as DNA: TGTGCCAGCAGTTACGCAAAAGACTTCTACGAGCAGTACTTC. Its translation: CASSYAKDFYEQYF.

The V gene is TRBV30, the J gene TRBJ1-5, with 8 bases that match TRBD1. Germline-derived CDR1 and CDR2 are GTSNPN and SVGIG (reference sequence). V shed 7 bases, J shed 4 bases, and the junction held 6 bases outside the gene matches. The CDR3 loop spans 13 amino acids. For the CDR3, the DNA is TGTGCCTATGGGACAGGCCCAAATCAGCCCCAGCATTTT. This encodes CAYGTGPNQPQHF.

The chain combines TRBV29-1 with TRBJ2-7; D ambiguous. Germline V CDR1 and CDR2: SQVTM, ANQGSEA. The CDR3 has 12 amino acids. V lost 6 bases and J 2 bases, leaving 11 bases between the germline ends. This CDR3 is CSVFEAAYEQYF. The CDR3 nucleotides read TGCAGCGTGTTCGAGGCCGCCTACGAGCAGTACTTC.

In this sample, this clone turned up a few times. The chain couples TRBV6-5 to TRBJ2-7; 7 bases align to TRBD1. The CDR3 consists of 13 residues. The J segment lost 2 bases and the V segment lost 8 bases, leaving 6 bases of the junction unmatched. Germline-derived CDR1 and CDR2 are MNHEY and SVGAGI. In DNA form, the CDR3 reads TGTGCCAGCGGGACAGAACGAACCTACGAGCAGTACTTC. This sequence encodes CASGTERTYEQYF.

The chain employs TRBV30 and TRBJ1-4; D is uncertain. The CDR3 has 12 residues. The germline V gene has CDR1 GTSNPN and CDR2 SVGIG (reference sequence). V was trimmed by 2 bases and J by 5 bases, leaving 6 bases between them. The CDR3 DNA sequence: TGTGCCTGGAGTCACGAGAATGAAAAACTGTTTTTT. Translation: CAWSHENEKLFF.

The sample holds a few counts of this clone. The DNA of the CDR3 is TGCGCCAGCCCCGGGTGGAGGGGGCGAACGGCCACCGGGGAGCTGTTTTTT. Amino acid sequence: CASPGWRGRTATGELFF. The chain recombines TRBV23-1 with TRBJ2-2, with D possibly being TRBD1 (7 bases). TRBV23-1 is identified as an open reading frame with a role that is uncertain. The ends were cut back, 8 bases at V and 4 bases at J, with 23 bases in the middle. The CDR3 has 17 residues.

This clone has more than one count but fewer than ten. The chain combines TRBV2 with TRBJ2-5, with D perhaps TRBD1 (6 bases). V shed 6 bases and J shed 2 bases, with 16 bases lying between them. This CDR3 region has 15 residues. The germline gives CDR1 SNHLY, CDR2 FYNNEI. Here the CDR3 DNA reads TGTGCCAGCAGGCGGATTCGGACAGTTCAAGAGACCCAGTACTTC. It yields the protein CASRRIRTVQETQYF.

J is TRBJ2-7 and V is TRBV5-4; 7 bases line up with TRBD2. This CDR3 contains 19 residues. The junction had 21 bases not matched to a gene; V was cut back by 3 bases and J by 3 bases. From germline, CDR1 is SGHNT and CDR2 YYREEE (reference sequence). The CDR3, as DNA: TGTGCCAGCAGCTCAAGTGACGGTACCAGTTGGACTAGAAACTACGAGCAGTACTTC. Translated, it gives CASSSSDGTSWTRNYEQYF.